This TCR beta chain was identified in a study of shared clonotypes between healthy human individuals. Study-wide findings and caveats: Generation of non-shared clonotypes was less probable than generation of clonotypes shared by all four donors. Exclusively blood specimens were collected; tissue repertoires likely differ.

CDR3 length: 13 amino acids. Germline V gene sequence: CDR1 SGHRS, CDR2 YFSETQ. V shed 2 bases and J shed 3 bases, with 8 bases lying between them. Of note for this clone: Its antigen is unknown.

Naive CD8 cells lacked CD45RO and underwent positive selection for CCR7, leaving out terminally differentiated effector memory CD45RA+ cells. Sorted-subset replicate PCRs used approximately 180 ng of genomic DNA. This amount corresponded to approximately 30,000 T cell genomes. Produced via immunoSEQ multiplex PCR; TCRdb's table is partial and in-frame only. The sample yields some 2,000,000 clones, roughly 94% seen once. The source of this sequence is a man aged 18 to 35 in good health. Input material: naive CD8+ T cells sorted from blood. The gene calls are TRBV5-1 and TRBJ2-5; D is ambiguous. Here the CDR3 reads CASSLISEETQYF. The CDR3 DNA is TGCGCCAGCAGCTTAATCTCCGAAGAGACCCAGTACTTC.